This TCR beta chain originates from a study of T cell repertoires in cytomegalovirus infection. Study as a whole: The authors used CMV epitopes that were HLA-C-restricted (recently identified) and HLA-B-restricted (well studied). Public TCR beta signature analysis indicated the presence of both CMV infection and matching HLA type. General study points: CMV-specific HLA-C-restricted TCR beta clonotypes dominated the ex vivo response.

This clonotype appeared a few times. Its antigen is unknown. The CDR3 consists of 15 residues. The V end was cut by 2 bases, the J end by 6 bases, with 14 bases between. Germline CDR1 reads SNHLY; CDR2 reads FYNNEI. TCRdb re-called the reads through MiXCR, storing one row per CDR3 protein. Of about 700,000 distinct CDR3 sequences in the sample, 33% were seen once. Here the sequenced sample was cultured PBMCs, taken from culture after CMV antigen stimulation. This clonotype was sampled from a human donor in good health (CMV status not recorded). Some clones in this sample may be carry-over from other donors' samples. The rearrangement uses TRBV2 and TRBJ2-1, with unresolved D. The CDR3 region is CASSEYDSPGNEQFF. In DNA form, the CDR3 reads TGTGCCAGCAGTGAATATGACTCACCTGGCAATGAGCAGTTCTTC.